This T cell receptor beta chain was profiled in a study of identical twins. Study outcomes and limitations: Cord blood beta clonotypes that were abundant carried fewer insertions, and memory repertoires showed no such trend.

CDR1 and CDR2 from the germline V gene are DFQATT and SNEGSKA (reference sequence). With V trimmed by 5 bases and J by 4 bases, 3 bases remained unmatched. CDR3 length: 14 amino acids. TCRdb itself ran the 5' RACE reads through MiXCR, one entry per CDR3 protein. The sample has about 530,000 distinct CDR3 sequences, roughly 15% seen once. This clonotype was detected a few times. Its target is not known. The same sample was also studied in work on yellow fever vaccine responses in identical twins.

The sequencing sample was made of CD4+ T cells sorted from blood. The genes are TRBV20-1 and TRBJ2-7; 15 bases align to TRBD2. This TCR was sampled from a woman aged 18 to 35 in good health. The CDR3 sequence is CSAPGLAGGYEQYF. CDR3 DNA: TGCAGTGCTCCCGGACTAGCGGGAGGGTACGAGCAGTACTTC.